This TCR beta chain was captured in a study of glioma-infiltrating T cells. Using RNA template, CDR3s of TCR alpha and beta were amplified with iRepertoire arm-PCR. Tissue mRNA or PBMC total RNA, about 90-450 ng, went into one-step reverse transcription and amplification. TCRdb reanalysed the multiplex PCR reads using MiXCR and keeps one entry per CDR3 protein. The table includes 150,000 to 200,000 distinct CDR3 sequences, around 40% detected once. Points from the study as a whole: Non-neoplastic patients had below-expected tissue-blood divergence, while all gliomas exceeded expectation. Very few CDR3 sequences were shared between tissue and blood.

Germline V CDR1 and CDR2: LGHDT, YNNKEL (reference sequence). The CDR3 runs to 13 residues. A note on this clonotype: Its antigen remains unknown. This sequence may be a read error, since a much larger clone differs from it by one base.

The sequence was collected from a human donor with low-grade glioma or glioblastoma, undergoing nonglioma brain surgery, or in good health (not recorded which). The sequenced material came from glioma tissue, nonneoplastic brain tissue, or PBMCs (not recorded which). V gene TRBV3-1 combines with J gene TRBJ2-7; D is ambiguous. CDR3 residues: CASSLAVGYERYF. The CDR3, as DNA: TGTGCCAGCAGCCTCGCGGTGGGATACGAGCGGTACTTC.